This T cell receptor beta chain comes out of a study of blood T cell repertoires in COVID-19 (dated by TCRdb to the early 2020s). Broadly, across the study: The collaborator samples originated in the United States, Italy and Spain and spanned the acute and convalescent phases of COVID-19. Subjects who had been exposed to COVID-19, were actively infected with it, or had recovered from it provided the deeply sampled blood TCRbeta repertoires that made up the dataset. The repertoires were made available in a free public database intended to serve as a resource for research on the immune response to SARS-CoV-2. Nearly every sample came with metadata listing a de-identified subject ID, COVID-19 status, age in years and sex. Where available, HLA class I and class II types were taken from metadata supplied by the sample provider and were not determined by assay-based typing. The material from the prospective study consisted of cDNA or gDNA derived from T cells, B-cell-depleted T cells, or PBMCs. The samples were drawn from two sources: the first 160 participants of the ongoing ImmuneRACE study, and 1,200 or so subjects contributed by 6 global collaborators. Beyond this particular receptor, the publication reports: How much clinical and demographic metadata was included differed by source and by participant, and the metadata was provided uncurated.

On this clone itself: Its antigen remains undetermined. Base quality data are lacking; no much larger clone is found one base away.

The immunoSEQ Assay, a bias-controlled multiplex PCR, was used to amplify TCRbeta CDR3 regions from genomic DNA. Concerning the study's data processing: The number of nucleated cells in each sample was estimated from the amplification of reference gene primers within the assay. Sequence reads were collapsed and filtered to measure the absolute abundance of every unique TCRbeta CDR3 rearrangement. For each sample, productive Simpson clonality was calculated by taking the square root of Simpson's diversity index across productive rearrangements. TCRdb holds this immuneACCESS table with in-frame rearrangements only. Some clones are missing; in checked studies, unresolved V genes explain under half, and the rest has no known cause. V and J calls and clone size are copied from that table; D and trimming were computed from the DNA. The sample includes 200,000 to 300,000 clones, with about 91% observed a single time. Roughly 2.4% of the sample is taken by the ten largest.

Trimming at the junction amounts to 7 bases on V and 7 bases on J, and the germline ends lie 11 bases apart. From the cysteine up to the phenylalanine, the CDR3 has a length of 13 residues. Here the CDR3 DNA is all that survives: 39 bases in frame from base 1. Enrolling through a virtual design, the prospective study's participants ranged in age from roughly 18 to 95 years and lived across some 22 United States geographic areas. Cohort assignment in the prospective study relied on participant-reported clinical history from a screening survey and a study questionnaire. In the prospective study, whole blood, serum and a nasopharyngeal or oropharyngeal swab were collected from each participant by mobile phlebotomists. Prospective study participants could optionally give additional blood draws and questionnaires over a roughly two-month period. Before DNA extraction, prospective study blood samples were shipped either frozen or at room temperature.

The rearrangement combines TRBV12-3 or TRBV12-4 with TRBJ1-6, with the D gene too uncertain to name. This TCR derives from a middle-aged woman with acute COVID-19. What was sequenced was PBMCs or T cells enriched from blood (not recorded which). CDR3 region: CASTLHINSPLHF. The sequenced DNA: TGTGCCAGCACCCTTCACATCAATTCACCCCTCCACTTT.